The rows below give T cell receptor beta chains drawn from one sample of a study of PD-L1 blockade in urothelial cancer. TCRdb keeps only in-frame clones here, not all; method: immunoSEQ multiplex PCR. The sample consists of around 49,000 clones, more than 75% of them appearing once. The sample in question was PBMCs, obtained around atezolizumab (anti-PD-L1) treatment. The receptor source for this set is a man aged 55 to 70 with urothelial cancer. Both conserved end residues are part of each CDR3. Fields, in order: V gene, J gene, D gene, CDR3 protein. The D gene is left open where the match is weak.

v_call: TRBV29-1
j_call: TRBJ1-2
d_call: -
cdr3_aa: CSVNLGHQSNGYTF

v_call: TRBV5-6
j_call: TRBJ1-4
d_call: TRBD1
cdr3_aa: CASSPSETGSTNEKLFF

v_call: TRBV10-3
j_call: TRBJ2-1
d_call: TRBD2
cdr3_aa: CAISGGTSGRDSYNEQFF

v_call: TRBV29-1
j_call: TRBJ2-1
d_call: TRBD2
cdr3_aa: CSVVPSGNEQFF

v_call: TRBV7-2
j_call: TRBJ2-1
d_call: TRBD2
cdr3_aa: CATRKREGPNEQFF

v_call: TRBV29-1
j_call: TRBJ2-2
d_call: -
cdr3_aa: CSVDPGVRTGELFF

v_call: TRBV7-4
j_call: TRBJ2-3
d_call: TRBD2
cdr3_aa: CASSCRTSYPDTQYF

v_call: TRBV7-2
j_call: TRBJ1-6
d_call: TRBD1
cdr3_aa: CASSLEGQGYNSPLHF

v_call: TRBV6-5
j_call: TRBJ2-2
d_call: TRBD2
cdr3_aa: CASSLLARVIGELFF

v_call: TRBV28
j_call: TRBJ1-5
d_call: TRBD1
cdr3_aa: CATPGGPNQPQHF

v_call: TRBV6-4
j_call: TRBJ2-2
d_call: TRBD1
cdr3_aa: CASRSTGSTGELFF

v_call: TRBV28
j_call: TRBJ1-4
d_call: TRBD1
cdr3_aa: CASSHSTGGEEKLFF

v_call: TRBV7-2
j_call: TRBJ2-1
d_call: -
cdr3_aa: CASSPRPTGRDEQFF

v_call: TRBV6-6
j_call: TRBJ1-2
d_call: TRBD1
cdr3_aa: CASRPTGFGYTF

v_call: TRBV10-2
j_call: TRBJ2-7
d_call: TRBD2
cdr3_aa: CASTGLAGVSYEQYF

v_call: TRBV28
j_call: TRBJ1-3
d_call: TRBD1
cdr3_aa: CASSFRQGAGGNTIYF